The present T cell receptor (beta chain) was sequenced within a study of cytomegalovirus exposure and HLA in healthy donors (dated 2017 in TCRdb). The study in broad terms: The 700 or so repertoires of the first cohort and the 120 validation repertoires were produced on the same platform, according to a later analysis. The study aimed to test whether signatures of past pathogen exposure could be identified by cataloging public T cell receptors. In addition to the first cohort of 650 to 750 subjects, a separate validation cohort of 120 different subjects was used. The study combined high-throughput TCR immunosequencing, statistical association of individual TCRs with disease status, and machine learning to predict cytomegalovirus infection status. General study outcomes and caveats: In vitro tests confirmed that a few of the cytomegalovirus-associated TCR beta chains recognize cytomegalovirus antigens. While some public TCRs were present in many individuals, most TCR sequences turned up only very rarely across donors. Cytomegalovirus status was reported to be diagnosed by the classifier with high specificity and sensitivity in both the original and validation cohorts. It was suggested by the authors that the approach could potentially be generalized to other disease states and immunological phenotypes. In a later analysis, TCRs clustered in the first cohort were found to also tend to co-occur in the 120 or so validation repertoires, with approximately 95% of cluster scores above 0. The validation cohort had no HLA typing available for a later analysis, so co-occurrence within that cohort was assessed over all 120 or so repertoires. In the study, around 150 TCR beta chains were listed as associated with cytomegalovirus.

The CDR3 holds 13 amino acids from the cysteine to the phenylalanine. Here the CDR3 DNA is all that survives: 39 bases in frame from base 1. Trimming removed 11 bases from V and 4 bases from J; the gene matches leave 10 bases unexplained. Reading the germline V gene gives CDR1 MDHEN and CDR2 SYDVKM. This clone came up once. The clone's antigen remains unknown. The record has no base qualities; no much larger clone is one base away. The donors belonged to the validation cohort of over a hundred subjects, which was separate from the approximately 610-subject first cohort. Libraries were prepared through the immunoSEQ multiplex PCR assay. Processing in the source paper ran as follows. A statistical classification framework was built for diagnosing cytomegalovirus status from the catalog of TCR beta chain sequences. The source is immuneACCESS, and TCRdb retained only in-frame sequences with V and J called. Part of the clones is not carried over; for the studies checked, unresolved V genes explain less than half of this, and the remainder is unexplained. The V and J calls and clone size are taken from that table; D and trimming were inferred from the DNA. This sample lists some 250,000 clones; around 87% were detected once. The top ten clones comprise about 0.36% of the sample.

This receptor was taken from a young woman in good health and CMV-seronegative. Sequencing input: PBMCs. The sequence joins TRBV28 to TRBJ1-2; 7 of the junction bases match TRBD1. The CDR3 reads as follows: CAVRTGQPYGYTF. DNA sequence: TGTGCCGTACGTACGGGACAGCCCTATGGCTACACCTTC.